The TCR beta chain described here comes from a study of T cell changes during pregnancy in multiple sclerosis. Profiling relied on immunoSEQ multiplex PCR, and the TCRdb table lists in-frame clones only, not all of them. This sample has approximately 40,000 clones, with roughly 87% found just once. The germline V gene has CDR1 MGHDK and CDR2 SYGVNS. Trimming removed 8 bases at V and 0 bases at J, with 13 bases between. This CDR3 has 14 amino acids. This receptor was taken from a female donor with multiple sclerosis, enrolled in a pregnancy study. The chain combines TRBV25-1 with TRBJ1-2, with D maybe TRBD1 (5 bases). The source material was CD4+ T cells from peripheral blood mononuclear cells, sampled in the first trimester of pregnancy. CDR3 in DNA: TGTGCCAGCTCTTGGGGGGGGGCTAACTATGGCTACACCTTC. As protein: CASSWGGANYGYTF.